The 8 T cell receptor beta chains below were found in one sample sequenced in a study of CD8+ T cells in alopecia areata. Treatment meaning: oral pan-JAK inhibitor, 5-10 mg twice daily. RNA, once extracted, was reverse transcribed into cDNA for use as the sequencing template. Using immunoSEQ multiplex PCR, the repertoire was profiled, and TCRdb retains in-frame clones only, with some absent. This table holds about 270,000 clones, 60% found once. The material sequenced was CD4+ T cells sorted from blood, taken around week 54, from a patient treated with tofacitinib. The receptors derive from a human donor with alopecia areata.

V is TRBV6-6 and J is TRBJ2-5, with D hard to call. CDR1 is MNHNY, CDR2 SVGAGI, per germline (reference sequence). The CDR3 runs 11 residues. Trimming shortened V by 5 bases and J by 1 base, and 2 bases separated the two germline ends. The CDR3 nucleotides read TGTGCCAGCAGTACCCAAGAGACCCAGTACTTC. Translation gives CASSTQETQYF.

This clone was detected a few times. DNA of the CDR3: TGCAGCGTTGGACAGGCGAGAGGCTACACCTTC. Protein product: CSVGQARGYTF. The chain uses TRBV29-1 and TRBJ1-2, with D possibly being TRBD1 (6 bases). Per the germline V gene, CDR1 is SQVTM and CDR2 is ANQGSEA. The CDR3 has 11 residues. Trimming pared 4 bases from V and 8 bases from J, leaving 11 bases between. Variable domain in full (rest from reference TRBV29-1 and TRBJ1-2): SAVISQKPSRDICQRGTSLTIQCQVDSQVTMMFWYRQQPGQSLTLIATANQGSEATYESGFVIDKFPISRPNLTFSTLTVSNMSPEDSSIYLCSVGQARGYTFGSGTRLTVV.

There are a few counts of this clone. V is TRBV14 and J is TRBJ2-1; D is unclear. V lost 4 bases and J lost 7, with 5 bases in between. Germline V gene sequence: CDR1 SGHDN, CDR2 FVKESK. The CDR3 is 11 amino acids. As DNA, the CDR3 is TGTGCCAGCAGCCGAGCTAATGAGCAGTTCTTC. Amino acid sequence: CASSRANEQFF.

J is TRBJ2-7 and V is TRBV30; possibly TRBD1 for D (7 bases). Deletions cut 2 bases from V and 3 bases from J, with 17 bases between. Looked up from germline, CDR1 is GTSNPN and CDR2 is SVGIG (reference sequence). The length of the CDR3 is 15 residues. The CDR3 spells CAWSHGGTASYEQYF. The DNA of the CDR3 is TGTGCCTGGAGTCATGGGGGGACAGCAAGCTACGAGCAGTACTTC.

The rearrangement links TRBV4-2 to TRBJ2-5; TRBD2 might be the D (6 bases). Trimming cost V 3 bases and J 2 bases, with 16 bases left between them. This CDR3 has 16 amino acids. In germline, CDR1 is LGHNA, CDR2 YNFKEQ. The CDR3 here is CASSQMAGPNQETQYF. The DNA of the CDR3 is TGTGCCAGCAGCCAGATGGCGGGGCCGAATCAAGAGACCCAGTACTTC.

This chain uses TRBV30 with TRBJ1-3; D might be TRBD1 (6 bases). With 3 bases removed from V and 7 bases from J, the gap between germline ends came to 16 bases. CDR3 length: 14 amino acids. Germline CDR1 reads GTSNPN; CDR2 reads SVGIG (reference sequence). CDR3 region: CAWSLLRGANTIYF. CDR3 nucleotide sequence: TGTGCCTGGAGCCTTCTGAGGGGGGCCAACACCATATATTTT.

The chain uses TRBV30 and TRBJ2-1; TRBD1 matches at 8 bases. The length of the CDR3 is 16 residues. The V gene end was trimmed by 5 bases and the J gene end by 0 bases; junction bases not matched to a gene: 9. Germline V lookup: CDR1 GTSNPN, CDR2 SVGIG (reference sequence). Here the CDR3 reads CAWDRGFVGSYNEQFF. The CDR3 region has the DNA TGTGCCTGGGACAGGGGATTTGTGGGCTCCTACAATGAGCAGTTCTTC.

The chain joins TRBV7-2 to TRBJ2-5; D gene uncertain. This CDR3 spans 12 amino acids. V shed 0 bases and J shed 7 bases, with 6 bases lying between them. Germline V lookup: CDR1 SGHTA, CDR2 FQGNSA. The CDR3 DNA sequence: TGTGCCAGCAGCTTAGCCCTAGGGACCCAGTACTTC. Translation gives CASSLALGTQYF.